The entry below gives a single TCR beta chain sequence along with its context. The antigen is unknown. This sample was included in a study of cytomegalovirus exposure and HLA in healthy donors. V lost 1 base and J 0 bases, leaving 13 bases between the germline ends. The CDR3 is made up of 16 amino acids. Germline-derived CDR1 and CDR2 are SGHRS and YFSETQ. Study findings and constraints: Investigators reported some 150 TCR beta chains as tied to cytomegalovirus. There were a few CMV-associated chains whose specificity for CMV antigens was confirmed in vitro.

Here immunoSEQ multiplex PCR was the method, and the copy in TCRdb shows in-frame clones only, minus some. The table records approximately 41,000 clones, 85% to 95% of them present only once. The TCR comes from a man in his late teens or twenties in good health and CMV-seronegative. The sequenced sample was PBMCs. The J gene is TRBJ1-1, the V gene TRBV5-1, with D perhaps TRBD1 (6 bases). The CDR3 DNA reads TGCGCCAGCAGCTTGTTCCTGGGGGGGCTGAACACTGAAGCTTTCTTT. It specifies CASSLFLGGLNTEAFF.